This section outlines one TCR beta chain sequence together with its context. Its matching antigen is unknown. The treatment denotes: oral pan-JAK inhibitor, 5-10 mg twice daily. The sample belongs to a study of CD8+ T cells in alopecia areata. Whole-study results and caveats: A single nonresponder leaves the baseline CD8+ expansion link to response uncertain.

Once RNA had been extracted, it was reverse transcribed into cDNA to act as the sequencing template. Clones were sequenced by immunoSEQ multiplex PCR, and TCRdb holds only the in-frame ones, with some missing. The sample has roughly 170,000 clones, roughly 53% seen once. V was trimmed by 2 bases and J by 4 bases, leaving 10 bases between them. The CDR3 loop spans 14 amino acids. CDR1 and CDR2 from the germline V gene are MGHRA and YSYEKL. Source: CD8+ T cells sorted from blood, taken at week 24, from a patient treated with tofacitinib. The clonotype comes from a human donor with alopecia areata. The chain couples TRBV4-1 to TRBJ2-3; D remains unclear. The CDR3 reads CASSQTQTSDTQYF. In DNA, the CDR3 is TGCGCCAGCAGCCAAACCCAGACATCAGATACGCAGTATTTT.